The TCR beta chain under discussion was sequenced for a study of T cells after posttransplantation cyclophosphamide. In the case of this clone: Its antigen remains unknown.

Clones were read by immunoSEQ multiplex PCR, and TCRdb kept only the in-frame ones, dropping some. The table records approximately 12,000 clones, roughly 2% of them present only once. Study conclusions and caveats: Later post-transplant blood repertoires were often dominated by donor CD8+ memory clones. TRB clonality was highly associated with recipient CMV seropositivity and reactivation. Blood and skin or GI T cell repertoires showed limited TRB overlap.

The germline CDR1 and CDR2 sequences are PRHDT and FYEKMQ (reference sequence). There are 11 residues in the CDR3. The V and J ends lost 4 bases and 3 bases respectively, with 3 bases between them. A marrow graft followed busulfan-fludarabine conditioning, with cyclophosphamide on days +3 and +4. This clonotype was sampled from a young adult male patient who received an allogeneic stem cell transplant from a related donor, was CMV-positive, and had no GVHD. Some T cells may arise from the graft donor. This rearrangement joins TRBV13 to TRBJ2-5; D is unclear. Source: PBMCs, taken after allogeneic stem cell transplant with posttransplant cyclophosphamide. This chain's CDR3 is CASSSKETQYF. DNA for the CDR3: TGTGCCAGCAGCTCTAAAGAGACCCAGTACTTC.